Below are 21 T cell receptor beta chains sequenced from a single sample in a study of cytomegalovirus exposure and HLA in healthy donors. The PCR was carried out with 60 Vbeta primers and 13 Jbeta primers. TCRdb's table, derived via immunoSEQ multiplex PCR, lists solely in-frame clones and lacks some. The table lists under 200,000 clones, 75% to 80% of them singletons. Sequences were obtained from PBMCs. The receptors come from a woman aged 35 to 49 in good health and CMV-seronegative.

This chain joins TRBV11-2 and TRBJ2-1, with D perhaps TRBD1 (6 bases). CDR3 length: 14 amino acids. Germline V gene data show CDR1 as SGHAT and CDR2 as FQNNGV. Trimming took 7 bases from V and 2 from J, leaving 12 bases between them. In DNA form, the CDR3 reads TGTGCCAGCACCGTGGGACAAACCTACAATGAGCAGTTCTTC. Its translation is CASTVGQTYNEQFF.

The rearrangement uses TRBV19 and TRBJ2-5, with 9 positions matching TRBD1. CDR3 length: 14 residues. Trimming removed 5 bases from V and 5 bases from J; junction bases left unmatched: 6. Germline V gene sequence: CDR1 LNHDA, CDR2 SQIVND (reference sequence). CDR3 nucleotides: TGTGCCAGTAGTGTACAGGGGGCAGGGGAGACCCAGTACTTC. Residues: CASSVQGAGETQYF.

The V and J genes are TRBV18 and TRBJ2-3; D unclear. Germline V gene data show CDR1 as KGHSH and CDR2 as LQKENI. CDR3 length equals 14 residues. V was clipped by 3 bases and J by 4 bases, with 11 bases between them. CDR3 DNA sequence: TGTGCCAGCTCACCCCAGAGTCGGGCAGATACGCAGTATTTT. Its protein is CASSPQSRADTQYF.

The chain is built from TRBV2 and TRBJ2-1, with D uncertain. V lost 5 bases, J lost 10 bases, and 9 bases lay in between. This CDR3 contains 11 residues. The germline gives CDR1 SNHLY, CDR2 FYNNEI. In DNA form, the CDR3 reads TGTGCCAGCAGTATAGCAGACGAGCAGTTCTTC. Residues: CASSIADEQFF.

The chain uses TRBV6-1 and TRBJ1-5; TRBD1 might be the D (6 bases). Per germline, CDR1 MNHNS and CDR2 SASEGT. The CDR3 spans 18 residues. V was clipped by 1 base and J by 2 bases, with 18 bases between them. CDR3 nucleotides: TGTGCCAGCAGTGAAGAGGGGGGGGGCTTCGTGCGCAATCAGCCCCAGCATTTT. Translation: CASSEEGGGFVRNQPQHF.

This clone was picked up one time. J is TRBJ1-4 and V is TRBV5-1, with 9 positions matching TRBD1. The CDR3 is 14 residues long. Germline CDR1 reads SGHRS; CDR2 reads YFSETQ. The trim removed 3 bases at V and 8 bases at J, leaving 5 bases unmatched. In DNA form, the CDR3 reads TGCGCCAGCAGCTCGGGACAGGGACGGGAAAAACTGTTTTTT. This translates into CASSSGQGREKLFF.

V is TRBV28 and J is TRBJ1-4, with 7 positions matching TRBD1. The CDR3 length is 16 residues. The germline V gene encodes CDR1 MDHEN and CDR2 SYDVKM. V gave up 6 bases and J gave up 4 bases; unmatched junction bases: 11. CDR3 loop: CASSTDTGVFNEKLFF. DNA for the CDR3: TGTGCCAGCAGCACCGATACAGGGGTTTTTAATGAAAAACTGTTTTTT. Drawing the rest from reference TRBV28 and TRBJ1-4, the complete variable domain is DVKVTQSSRYLVKRTGEKVFLECVQDMDHENMFWYRQDPGLGLRLIYFSYDVKMKEKGDIPEGYSVSREKKERFSLILESASTNQTSMYLCASSTDTGVFNEKLFFGSGTQLSVL.

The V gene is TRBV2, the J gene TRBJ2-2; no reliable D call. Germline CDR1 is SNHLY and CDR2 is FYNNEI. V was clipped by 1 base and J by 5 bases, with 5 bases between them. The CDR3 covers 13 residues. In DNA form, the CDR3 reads TGTGCCAGCAGTGAAGGTTATACCGGGGAGCTGTTTTTT. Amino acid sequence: CASSEGYTGELFF.

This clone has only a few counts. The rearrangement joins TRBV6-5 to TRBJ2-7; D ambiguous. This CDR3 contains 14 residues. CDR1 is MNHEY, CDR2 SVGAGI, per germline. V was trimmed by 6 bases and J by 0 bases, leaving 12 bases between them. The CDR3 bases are TGTGCCAGCAGCCTACGCGGTTACTCCTACGAGCAGTACTTC. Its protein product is CASSLRGYSYEQYF.

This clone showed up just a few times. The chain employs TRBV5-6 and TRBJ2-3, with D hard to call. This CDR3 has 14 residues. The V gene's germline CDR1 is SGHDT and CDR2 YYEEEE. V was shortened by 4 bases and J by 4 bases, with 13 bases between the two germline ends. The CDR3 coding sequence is TGTGCCAGCAGCCCTCGCTGGAGTGCAGATACGCAGTATTTT. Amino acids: CASSPRWSADTQYF.

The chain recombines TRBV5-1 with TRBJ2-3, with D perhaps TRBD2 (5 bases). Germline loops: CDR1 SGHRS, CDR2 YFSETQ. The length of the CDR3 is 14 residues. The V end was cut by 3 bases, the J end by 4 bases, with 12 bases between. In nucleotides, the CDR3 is TGCGCCAGCAGCTCCTTCCACGGGGCAGATACGCAGTATTTT. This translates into CASSSFHGADTQYF.

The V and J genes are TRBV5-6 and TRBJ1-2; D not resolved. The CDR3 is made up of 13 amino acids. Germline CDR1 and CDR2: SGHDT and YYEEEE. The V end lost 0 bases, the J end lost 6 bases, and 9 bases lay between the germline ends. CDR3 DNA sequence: TGTGCCAGCAGCTTGGTGAGTGCGGATGGCTACACCTTC. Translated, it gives CASSLVSADGYTF.

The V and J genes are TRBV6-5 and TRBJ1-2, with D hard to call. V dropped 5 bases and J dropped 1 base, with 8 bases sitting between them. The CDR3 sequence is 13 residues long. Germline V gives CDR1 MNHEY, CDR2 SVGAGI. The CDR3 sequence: CASSEYGNYGYTF. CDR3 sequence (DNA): TGTGCCAGCAGTGAGTATGGTAACTATGGCTACACCTTC.

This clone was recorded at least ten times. In nucleotides, the CDR3 is TGTGCCAGCAGTCCTCGCCTGAGTTATAGCAATCAGCCCCAGCATTTT. It encodes CASSPRLSYSNQPQHF. The rearrangement links TRBV6-6 to TRBJ1-5, with D unresolved. Germline CDR1 reads MNHNY; CDR2 reads SVGAGI (reference sequence). V was trimmed by 5 bases and J by 0 bases, leaving 14 bases between them. The length of the CDR3 is 16 residues.

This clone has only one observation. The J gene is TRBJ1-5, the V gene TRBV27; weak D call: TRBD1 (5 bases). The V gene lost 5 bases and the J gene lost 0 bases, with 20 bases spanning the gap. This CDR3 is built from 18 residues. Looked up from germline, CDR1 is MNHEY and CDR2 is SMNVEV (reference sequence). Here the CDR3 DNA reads TGTGCCAGCAGTCCGAATCGACAGCTCCCATATAGCAATCAGCCCCAGCATTTT. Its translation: CASSPNRQLPYSNQPQHF.

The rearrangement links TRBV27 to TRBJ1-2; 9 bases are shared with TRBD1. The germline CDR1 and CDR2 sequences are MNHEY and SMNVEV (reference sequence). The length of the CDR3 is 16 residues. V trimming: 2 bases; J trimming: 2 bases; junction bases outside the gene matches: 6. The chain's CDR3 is CASSLRGQGRNYGYTF. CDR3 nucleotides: TGTGCCAGCAGTTTACGGGGACAGGGAAGGAACTATGGCTACACCTTC.

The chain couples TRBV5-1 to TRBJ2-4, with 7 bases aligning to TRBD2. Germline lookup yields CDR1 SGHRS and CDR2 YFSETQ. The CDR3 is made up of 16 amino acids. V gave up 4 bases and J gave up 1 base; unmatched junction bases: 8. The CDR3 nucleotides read TGCGCCAGCAGCACATCGACTAGCTCGGCCAAAAACATTCAGTACTTC. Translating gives CASSTSTSSAKNIQYF.

CDR3 nucleotides: TGTGCCAGCAGCCAAGTACAGGGGAGGAATGAGCAGTTCTTC. Translation: CASSQVQGRNEQFF. The chain has TRBV14 and TRBJ2-1, with D tentatively TRBD1 (7 bases). Germline CDR1 reads SGHDN; CDR2 reads FVKESK. V lost 1 base and J lost 7, with 11 bases in between. The CDR3 runs to 14 residues.

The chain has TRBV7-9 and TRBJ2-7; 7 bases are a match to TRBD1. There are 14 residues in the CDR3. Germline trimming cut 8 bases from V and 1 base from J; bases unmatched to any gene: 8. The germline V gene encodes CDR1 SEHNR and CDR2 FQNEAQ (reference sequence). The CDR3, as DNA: TGTGCCAGCGCTCCGGGACAGCCTTCCTACGAGCAGTACTTC. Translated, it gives CASAPGQPSYEQYF. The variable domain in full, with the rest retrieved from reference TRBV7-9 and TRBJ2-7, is DTGVSQNPRHKITKRGQNVTFRCDPISEHNRLYWYRQTLGQGPEFLTYFQNEAQLEKSRLLSDRFSAERPKGSFSTLEIQRTEQGDSAMYLCASAPGQPSYEQYFGPGTRLTVT.

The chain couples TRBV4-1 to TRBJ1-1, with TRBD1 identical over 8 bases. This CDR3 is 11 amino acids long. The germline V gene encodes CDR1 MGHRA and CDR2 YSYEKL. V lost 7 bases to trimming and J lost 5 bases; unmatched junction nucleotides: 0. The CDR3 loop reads CASNRGTEAFF. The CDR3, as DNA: TGCGCCAGCAACAGGGGGACTGAAGCTTTCTTT.

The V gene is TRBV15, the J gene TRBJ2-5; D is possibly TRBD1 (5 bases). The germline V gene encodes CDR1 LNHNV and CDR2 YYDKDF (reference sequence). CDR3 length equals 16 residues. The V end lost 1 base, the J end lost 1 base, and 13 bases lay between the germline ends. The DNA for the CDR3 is TGTGCCACCAGCAGAGCCAGGGTCGATATCCAAGAGACCCAGTACTTC. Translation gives CATSRARVDIQETQYF.